Below are 13 T cell receptor beta chains sequenced from a single sample in a study of cytomegalovirus exposure and HLA in healthy donors. PCR employed 60 Vbeta and 13 Jbeta primers. This table comes from immunoSEQ multiplex PCR, and its TCRdb copy is limited to in-frame clones, with some not included. The sample contains more than 150,000 clones, more than 65% of which appear only once. Specimen: PBMCs. The source of these receptors is a girl aged 2-10 years in good health and CMV-seropositive.

CDR3 region: CASSPDRGLYGYTF. DNA for the CDR3: TGTGCCAGCAGCCCGGACAGGGGGCTCTATGGCTACACCTTC. V usage is TRBV6-4 and J usage is TRBJ1-2, with 11 bases lining up with TRBD1. V trimming: 6 bases; J trimming: 4 bases; junction bases outside the gene matches: 4. The length of the CDR3 is 14 residues. Per the germline V gene, CDR1 is MRHNA and CDR2 is SNTAGT.

This clone was seen once. The V call is TRBV30, the J call TRBJ2-7, with D perhaps TRBD2 (5 bases). V lost 0 bases and J lost 2, with 11 bases in between. The CDR3 is 14 amino acids. Germline V lookup: CDR1 GTSNPN, CDR2 SVGIG (reference sequence). The CDR3 sequence: CAWSVKGATYEQYF. The CDR3 region has the DNA TGTGCCTGGAGTGTAAAGGGAGCGACCTACGAGCAGTACTTC.

V is TRBV10-3 and J is TRBJ2-3; TRBD2 agrees at 7 bases. Looked up from germline, CDR1 is ENHRY and CDR2 is SYGVKD. V shed 6 bases, J shed 2 bases, and the junction held 8 bases outside the gene matches. The CDR3 is 15 residues long. The CDR3 sequence: CAISRTRGDTDTQYF. DNA of the CDR3: TGTGCCATCAGCAGGACTAGGGGAGACACAGATACGCAGTATTTT.

The V call is TRBV30, the J call TRBJ2-1; D is possibly TRBD1 (6 bases). V was pared by 5 bases and J by 5 bases, with 10 bases between. Looked up from germline, CDR1 is GTSNPN and CDR2 is SVGIG (reference sequence). The CDR3 is 12 residues long. The CDR3 here is CAWGGLDNEQFF. CDR3 sequence (DNA): TGTGCCTGGGGGGGCCTAGACAATGAGCAGTTCTTC.

The chain uses TRBV6-5 and TRBJ1-2, with D possibly TRBD1 on 5 matching bases. Germline V lookup: CDR1 MNHEY, CDR2 SVGAGI. The V gene lost 3 bases and the J gene lost 4 bases, with 9 bases spanning the gap. The CDR3 length is 13 residues. CDR3: CASSYQGTYGYTF. The DNA for the CDR3 is TGTGCCAGCAGTTATCAGGGTACCTATGGCTACACCTTC.

In DNA, the CDR3 is TGTGCCTGGAGTGATAAGCTCTACGAGCAGTACTTC. Translation: CAWSDKLYEQYF. V and J are TRBV30 and TRBJ2-7, with no clear D. CDR1 and CDR2 from the germline V gene are GTSNPN and SVGIG (reference sequence). With 1 base removed from V and 3 bases from J, the gap between germline ends came to 7 bases. The CDR3 loop spans 12 amino acids.

This clone was found a few times. V gene TRBV6-4 combines with J gene TRBJ2-1; the D is unclear. V gave up 3 bases and J gave up 0 bases, with 12 bases separating them. In germline, CDR1 is MRHNA, CDR2 SNTAGT. The CDR3 has 16 residues. CDR3 bases: TGTGCCAGCAGTGAAGATTGGAGCGCCTCCTACAATGAGCAGTTCTTC. Its protein is CASSEDWSASYNEQFF.

V usage is TRBV4-2 and J usage is TRBJ2-7; tentatively, D is TRBD1 (6 bases). CDR3 length: 15 amino acids. V was shortened by 0 bases and J by 1 base, with 10 bases between the two germline ends. Germline V CDR1 and CDR2: LGHNA, YNFKEQ. CDR3 sequence: CASSQDDRGSYEQYF. CDR3 bases: TGTGCCAGCAGCCAAGATGATAGGGGGTCCTACGAGCAGTACTTC.

This rearrangement joins TRBV6-6 to TRBJ2-3; 10 positions match TRBD1. Germline lookup yields CDR1 MNHNY and CDR2 SVGAGI (reference sequence). This CDR3 has 16 residues. After removal of 6 bases from V and 5 bases from J, the junction contained 11 bases not matched to a gene. CDR3 region: CASRLPGTGVLDTQYF. CDR3 DNA: TGTGCCAGCAGGTTGCCCGGGACAGGGGTTCTAGATACGCAGTATTTT.

This clone appeared once. The V and J genes are TRBV27 and TRBJ1-1; TRBD1 matches at 7 bases. The V gene's germline CDR1 is MNHEY and CDR2 SMNVEV (reference sequence). The V segment lost 5 bases and the J segment 4 bases; nucleotides outside the gene matches: 4. This CDR3 contains 13 residues. The DNA for the CDR3 is TGTGCCAGCAGTATCCGGGACAGCACTGAAGCTTTCTTT. This gives the protein CASSIRDSTEAFF.

This clone was seen only a few times. For the CDR3, the DNA is TGCGCCAGCAGCCAATTGGTCAAAGAACCTAGCTATGGCTACACCTTC. It encodes CASSQLVKEPSYGYTF. V is TRBV4-1 and J is TRBJ1-2; no firm D call. This CDR3 has 16 amino acids. CDR1 and CDR2 (germline): MGHRA, YSYEKL. V shed 2 bases and J shed 4 bases, with 17 bases lying between them.

V is TRBV20-1 and J is TRBJ2-3, with a possible D match to TRBD2 (5 bases). This CDR3 is built from 11 residues. CDR1 and CDR2 (germline): DFQATT, SNEGSKA (reference sequence). V was trimmed by 6 bases and J by 4 bases, leaving 8 bases between them. CDR3 in DNA: TGCAGTGCCACAGCGGCAGATACGCAGTATTTT. Translated, it gives CSATAADTQYF.

The V and J genes are TRBV5-6 and TRBJ1-6; maybe TRBD1 (5 bases). The germline CDR1 and CDR2 sequences are SGHDT and YYEEEE. Trimming shortened V by 4 bases and J by 7 bases, and 12 bases separated the two germline ends. The CDR3 sequence is 14 residues long. The CDR3 sequence: CASSLRVGNSPLHF. The CDR3 DNA reads TGTGCCAGCAGCCTCAGGGTCGGAAATTCACCCCTCCACTTT.